The T cell receptor (beta chain) described here comes from a study of blood T cell repertoires in COVID-19. Study-level background: The United States, Italy and Spain were the sources of the acute and convalescent COVID-19 samples.

Across about two dozen US areas, participants ranged in age from about 18 to 90 years. Within the 2 weeks before study entry, each person in the exposed group met a COVID-19 case. Some clones are missing from TCRdb's copy, which holds only in-frame ones; the method was immunoSEQ multiplex PCR. The table lists some 270,000 clones, around 90% of them singletons. Sequencing input: PBMCs or T cells enriched from blood (not recorded which). The sequence was collected from a woman between 35 and 50 years old who had been exposed to COVID-19.

CDR3 coding DNA: TGTGCCAGCAGCCCCCTAGCGGGGGCTAGCACAGATACGCAGTATTTT. Protein: CASSPLAGASTDTQYF. The chain combines TRBV27 with TRBJ2-3, with 10 bases fitting TRBD2. CDR1 and CDR2 (germline): MNHEY, SMNVEV (reference sequence). This CDR3 is built from 16 residues. V lost 6 bases to trimming and J lost 0 bases; unmatched junction nucleotides: 6.